This is a list of T cell receptor beta chains from one sample in a study of T cell repertoires in cytomegalovirus infection. Their antigens remain unidentified. TCRdb re-called the reads through MiXCR, storing one row per CDR3 protein. The sample records tens of thousands of distinct CDR3 sequences, 24% being singletons. The sample consisted of CD8+ T cells from cultured PBMCs, taken from culture after CMV antigen stimulation. Receptor source: a human donor in good health (CMV status not recorded). Some clones in this sample may be carry-over from other donors' samples. Both conserved end residues are part of each CDR3. D genes are given only for firm matches. Rows may omit the clone size; those that give it use once, few, many or a size class.

>NA|TRBD1|TRBJ2-5|TRBV12-3/TRBV12-4
TGTGCCAGCAGTCCTTATGGGACAGTAGGCGAGACCCAGTACTTC
CASSPYGTVGETQYF
>NA|TRBD2|TRBJ2-1|TRBV12-3/TRBV12-4
TGTGCCAGCAGTTTACCACTAGCGGATTACAATGAGCAGTTCTTC
CASSLPLADYNEQFF
>few|TRBD2|TRBJ2-1|TRBV20-1
TGCAGTGCCTCCTTAGCGGGAAACTCCTACAATGAGCAGTTCTTC
CSASLAGNSYNEQFF
>few|NA|TRBJ1-1|TRBV11-2
TGTGCCAGCAGCTTAGATCCTGGTAGGGACACTGAAGCTTTCTTT
CASSLDPGRDTEAFF
>NA|NA|TRBJ2-7|TRBV12-3/TRBV12-4
TGTGCCAACAGTTTAGGGCCGGCGGCCGAGCAGTACTTC
CANSLGPAAEQYF
>NA|NA|TRBJ2-7|TRBV13
TGTGCCAGCAGCTTACGACAGGTACCATACGAGCAGTACTTC
CASSLRQVPYEQYF
>many|NA|TRBJ1-2|TRBV24-1
TGTGCCACCAGCGATAAAAACACAGGGTTGGCGAATGGCTACACCTTC
CATSDKNTGLANGYTF
>NA|TRBD1|TRBJ1-2|TRBV4-1
TGCGCCAGCAGCCAAAACCTACAGGGGACGGGCTATGGCTACACCTTC
CASSQNLQGTGYGYTF
>NA|NA|TRBJ1-2|TRBV19
TGTGCCACCAAGGGGGGGGACGGTCCCTTTCGAGGCTACACCTTC
CATKGGDGPFRGYTF
>NA|NA|TRBJ1-3|TRBV5-5
TGTGCCAGCAGCGGCGGATTGGGAAACACCATATATTTT
CASSGGLGNTIYF
>NA|NA|TRBJ2-3|TRBV5-8
TGTGCCAGCAGCGCGGGACAGAGCAGTACAGATACGCAGTATTTT
CASSAGQSSTDTQYF
>few|TRBD2|TRBJ2-3|TRBV24-1
TGTGCCACCAGTGAACCGACTAGCGCGAATACGCAGTATTTT
CATSEPTSANTQYF
>many|NA|TRBJ1-1|TRBV6-2/TRBV6-3
TGTGCCAGCAGTTACTCCAGGGAACTGGGGGCGGAAGGATCGAACACTGAAGCTTTCTTT
CASSYSRELGAEGSNTEAFF
>many|NA|TRBJ1-1|TRBV27
TGTGCCAGCAGTTCAGGGCTGATGAACACTGAAGCTTTCTTT
CASSSGLMNTEAFF
>NA|NA|TRBJ1-5|TRBV3-1
TGTGCCAGCAGCCCCAATTCGTTGTCAGGCGAGGTGATCGGCAATCAGCCCCAGCATTTT
CASSPNSLSGEVIGNQPQHF
>many|NA|TRBJ1-5|TRBV12-3/TRBV12-4
TGTGCCAGCAGTTTACGTGGGGCGGACAGCCACAATCAGCCCCAGCATTTT
CASSLRGADSHNQPQHF
>many|TRBD2|TRBJ2-1|TRBV6-5
TGTGCCAGCAGTTACTCCCGGGGACTAGCGGGGGGCGAGCAGTTCTTC
CASSYSRGLAGGEQFF
>NA|NA|TRBJ2-1|TRBV4-1
TGCGCCAGCAGCCAAGAACGACAGGCCCAGGTGGGTGAGCAGTTCTTC
CASSQERQAQVGEQFF
>NA|TRBD1|TRBJ2-3|TRBV12-3/TRBV12-4
TGTGCCAGCAGTTTGCTCCGGGACAGTTTAAATACGCAGTATTTT
CASSLLRDSLNTQYF
>few|NA|TRBJ2-7|TRBV13
TGTGCCAGCAGCTTAGGCCACAGGGTGGGCGAGCAGTACTTC
CASSLGHRVGEQYF
>NA|NA|TRBJ2-2|TRBV5-6
TGTGCCAGCAGCTTGTGGGTCAGCGAAAACACCGGGGAGCTGTTTTTT
CASSLWVSENTGELFF
>few|TRBD2|TRBJ2-2|TRBV6-5
TGTGCCAGCAGTTACTCGAGTAGCGGGGGGGCCGCCGGGGAGCTGTTTTTT
CASSYSSSGGAAGELFF
>few|TRBD2|TRBJ2-7|TRBV5-1
TGCGCCAGCAGCAAGCCTAGCGGGGGGGCTTCCTACGAGCAGTACTTC
CASSKPSGGASYEQYF
>once|NA|TRBJ2-5|TRBV20-1
TGCAGTACTAGAGACCCATACCAAGAGACCCAGTACTTC
CSTRDPYQETQYF
>many|TRBD1|TRBJ2-1|TRBV7-9
TGTGCCAGCAGCTCCGGGACAGCAATCCTAAATGAGCAGTTCTTC
CASSSGTAILNEQFF
>NA|NA|TRBJ2-1|TRBV20-1
TGCAGTGCCCTTTTCAGAAGCAATGAGCAGTTCTTC
CSALFRSNEQFF
>few|TRBD1|TRBJ2-1|TRBV6-6
TGTGCCAGCAGAGCCGGGACAGGTGTCTACAATGAGCAGTTCTTC
CASRAGTGVYNEQFF
>many|NA|TRBJ1-1|TRBV27
TGTGCCAGCAGTTTGTCAGGGTGGAACACTGAAGCTTTCTTT
CASSLSGWNTEAFF